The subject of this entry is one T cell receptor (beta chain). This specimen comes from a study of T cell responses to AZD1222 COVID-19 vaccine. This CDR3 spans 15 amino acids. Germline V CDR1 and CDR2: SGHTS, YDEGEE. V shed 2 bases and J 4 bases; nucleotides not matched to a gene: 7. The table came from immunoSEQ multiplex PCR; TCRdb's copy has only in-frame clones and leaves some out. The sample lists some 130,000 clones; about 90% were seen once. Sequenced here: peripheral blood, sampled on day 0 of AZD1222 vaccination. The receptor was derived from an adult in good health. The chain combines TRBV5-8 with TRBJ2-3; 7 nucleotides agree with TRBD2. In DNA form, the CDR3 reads TGTGCCAGCAGCTTCTCTAGCGGTGGTGCAGATACGCAGTATTTT. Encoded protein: CASSFSSGGADTQYF.